This T cell receptor beta chain was obtained from a study of T cell responses to AZD1222 COVID-19 vaccine. Points from the study as a whole: White British ancestry dominated among donors, who included more females, and clonal diversity was possibly underestimated.

Profiled with immunoSEQ multiplex PCR; TCRdb holds only in-frame clones, not every one. The sample comprises some 200,000 clones, 80% to 95% of which are singletons, and 3% to 3.5% rests with the top ten. On this clone: The antigen is unknown.

Germline V gene lookup returns CDR1 MNHEY and CDR2 SVGAGI. CDR3 length: 16 residues. Trimming removed 2 bases from V and 2 bases from J; junction bases left unmatched: 5. The V and J genes are TRBV6-5 and TRBJ1-2, with 10 bases identical to TRBD1. Sequencing used peripheral blood, obtained 28 days after the second AZD1222 dose. The sequence was collected from an adult who received the AZD1222 COVID-19 vaccine. The CDR3 reads CASSYRLGQGNYGYTF. In DNA form, the CDR3 reads TGTGCCAGCAGTTACCGGCTGGGACAGGGGAACTATGGCTACACCTTC.